A selection of T cell receptor beta chains follows, all from one sample in a study of blood T cell repertoires in COVID-19. Sequencing used immunoSEQ multiplex PCR; TCRdb keeps in-frame clones, though not all of them. The sample carries approximately 300,000 clones, roughly 90% recorded once. The sample comprised peripheral blood. The source of these receptors is a man aged 18-30 years who had recovered from COVID-19. The CDR3 runs from the conserved cysteine through the conserved F or W. Each record gives: clone size, J gene, V gene, D gene, CDR3 protein, CDR3 DNA. The D gene is left open where the match is weak. Clone size is shown for a subset of rows, as once, few, many or a class of expanded clone.

clone size: NA; J gene: TRBJ2-7; V gene: TRBV5-4; D gene: NA; CDR3 protein: CASSFGRGQSEQYF; CDR3 DNA: TGTGCCAGCAGCTTCGGGAGGGGGCAGAGCGAGCAGTACTTC
clone size: NA; J gene: TRBJ1-1; V gene: TRBV5-6; D gene: NA; CDR3 protein: CASSYQGGTEAFF; CDR3 DNA: TGTGCCAGCAGCTATCAGGGTGGTACTGAAGCTTTCTTT
clone size: once; J gene: TRBJ1-1; V gene: TRBV15; D gene: NA; CDR3 protein: CATSRDSWTESAEAFF; CDR3 DNA: TGTGCCACCAGCAGAGATTCTTGGACAGAATCAGCTGAAGCTTTCTTT
clone size: NA; J gene: TRBJ1-5; V gene: TRBV15; D gene: NA; CDR3 protein: CATSPLTDDPHQPQHF; CDR3 DNA: TGTGCCACCAGCCCACTGACAGATGACCCTCATCAGCCCCAGCATTTT
clone size: NA; J gene: TRBJ1-1; V gene: TRBV9; D gene: NA; CDR3 protein: CASLQGGGGKNTEAFF; CDR3 DNA: TGTGCCAGCCTTCAGGGTGGCGGTGGGAAGAACACTGAAGCTTTCTTT
clone size: NA; J gene: TRBJ1-5; V gene: TRBV27; D gene: TRBD1; CDR3 protein: CASSPTGGAYREPQHF; CDR3 DNA: TGTGCCAGCAGTCCGACAGGGGGCGCTTACCGGGAACCCCAGCATTTT
clone size: NA; J gene: TRBJ1-1; V gene: TRBV27; D gene: NA; CDR3 protein: CASSFSQRNTEAFF; CDR3 DNA: TGTGCCAGCAGTTTCTCACAGAGAAACACTGAAGCTTTCTTT
clone size: few; J gene: TRBJ2-7; V gene: TRBV27; D gene: NA; CDR3 protein: CASSLAGPSYEQYF; CDR3 DNA: TGTGCCAGCAGTTTAGCGGGCCCCTCCTACGAGCAGTACTTC
clone size: NA; J gene: TRBJ2-3; V gene: TRBV30; D gene: NA; CDR3 protein: CAWSDGGTQYF; CDR3 DNA: TGTGCCTGGAGTGACGGGGGTACGCAGTATTTT
clone size: NA; J gene: TRBJ2-2; V gene: TRBV19; D gene: TRBD1; CDR3 protein: CASRDGTGRSGTGELFF; CDR3 DNA: TGTGCCAGTAGGGACGGGACAGGGCGATCGGGGACCGGGGAGCTGTTTTTT
clone size: NA; J gene: TRBJ2-3; V gene: TRBV27; D gene: NA; CDR3 protein: CASSLGGDTQYF; CDR3 DNA: TGTGCCAGCAGCTTGGGGGGAGATACGCAGTATTTT
clone size: few; J gene: TRBJ1-1; V gene: TRBV11-1; D gene: TRBD1; CDR3 protein: CASSLTGALNTEAFF; CDR3 DNA: TGTGCCAGCAGCTTGACAGGGGCACTGAACACTGAAGCTTTCTTT
clone size: NA; J gene: TRBJ1-1; V gene: TRBV7-6; D gene: NA; CDR3 protein: CASSLSGLSEAFF; CDR3 DNA: TGTGCCAGCAGCTTATCAGGACTCTCTGAAGCTTTCTTT
clone size: once; J gene: TRBJ2-3; V gene: TRBV19; D gene: TRBD2; CDR3 protein: CASSTSGTRFDTQYF; CDR3 DNA: TGTGCCAGTAGTACCTCCGGGACTAGATTTGATACGCAGTATTTT
clone size: few; J gene: TRBJ1-1; V gene: TRBV19; D gene: TRBD1; CDR3 protein: CASSREDRDHSEAFF; CDR3 DNA: TGTGCCAGTAGTAGGGAGGACAGGGACCATTCTGAAGCTTTCTTT
clone size: NA; J gene: TRBJ2-5; V gene: TRBV7-8; D gene: TRBD2; CDR3 protein: CASATSGTGRETQYF; CDR3 DNA: TGTGCCAGCGCTACTAGCGGGACCGGGAGAGAGACCCAGTACTTC
clone size: NA; J gene: TRBJ2-2; V gene: TRBV28; D gene: NA; CDR3 protein: CASRSRDINTGELFF; CDR3 DNA: TGTGCCAGCAGATCTCGGGACATTAACACCGGGGAGCTGTTTTTT
clone size: NA; J gene: TRBJ1-1; V gene: TRBV30; D gene: NA; CDR3 protein: CAWNIQDPSTEAFF; CDR3 DNA: TGTGCCTGGAACATACAGGATCCTTCCACTGAAGCTTTCTTT
clone size: NA; J gene: TRBJ2-1; V gene: TRBV3-1/TRBV3-2; D gene: TRBD2; CDR3 protein: CASSTQLAGGNEQFF; CDR3 DNA: TGTGCCAGCAGCACCCAACTAGCGGGAGGGAATGAGCAGTTCTTC
clone size: NA; J gene: TRBJ2-5; V gene: TRBV5-1; D gene: NA; CDR3 protein: CASSPYRAQETQYF; CDR3 DNA: TGCGCCAGCAGCCCATACAGGGCCCAAGAGACCCAGTACTTC
clone size: NA; J gene: TRBJ2-1; V gene: TRBV5-1; D gene: TRBD2; CDR3 protein: CASSTRLAGMTSNEQFF; CDR3 DNA: TGCGCCAGCAGCACAAGACTAGCGGGGATGACTTCCAATGAGCAGTTCTTC
clone size: NA; J gene: TRBJ2-7; V gene: TRBV5-1; D gene: TRBD1; CDR3 protein: CASSSLPQGSSYEQYF; CDR3 DNA: TGCGCCAGCAGCTCCCTCCCACAGGGGTCATCCTACGAGCAGTACTTC
clone size: NA; J gene: TRBJ1-1; V gene: TRBV5-4; D gene: NA; CDR3 protein: CASSLGTLNTEAFF; CDR3 DNA: TGTGCCAGCAGCTTAGGGACTCTGAACACTGAAGCTTTCTTT
clone size: NA; J gene: TRBJ2-1; V gene: TRBV25-1; D gene: NA; CDR3 protein: CASSETGGTVNEQFF; CDR3 DNA: TGTGCCAGCAGTGAAACCGGGGGAACAGTCAATGAGCAGTTCTTC
clone size: NA; J gene: TRBJ2-3; V gene: TRBV11-3; D gene: NA; CDR3 protein: CASSPLAGTSTDTQYF; CDR3 DNA: TGTGCCAGCAGCCCCTTGGCGGGGACTAGCACAGATACGCAGTATTTT
clone size: once; J gene: TRBJ1-2; V gene: TRBV6-1; D gene: NA; CDR3 protein: CASSPPMNYGYTF; CDR3 DNA: TGTGCCAGCAGCCCCCCCATGAACTATGGCTACACCTTC
clone size: once; J gene: TRBJ2-2; V gene: TRBV6-6; D gene: NA; CDR3 protein: CASSYEGVPNTGELFF; CDR3 DNA: TGTGCCAGCAGTTACGAGGGAGTACCAAACACCGGGGAGCTGTTTTTT
clone size: NA; J gene: TRBJ2-1; V gene: TRBV7-3; D gene: TRBD2; CDR3 protein: CASSLIPAGVQNEQFF; CDR3 DNA: TGTGCCAGCAGCTTAATACCAGCGGGAGTGCAAAATGAGCAGTTCTTC
clone size: NA; J gene: TRBJ1-3; V gene: TRBV18; D gene: TRBD1; CDR3 protein: CASSPGQGSGNTIYF; CDR3 DNA: TGTGCCAGCTCACCGGGACAGGGCTCTGGAAACACCATATATTTT
clone size: NA; J gene: TRBJ2-2; V gene: TRBV4-2; D gene: NA; CDR3 protein: CASSHAEAGELFF; CDR3 DNA: TGTGCCAGCAGCCACGCCGAGGCTGGGGAGCTGTTTTTT
clone size: NA; J gene: TRBJ2-5; V gene: TRBV5-1; D gene: TRBD1; CDR3 protein: CASSQTLWTGRSAFQETQYF; CDR3 DNA: TGCGCCAGCAGCCAAACACTATGGACAGGGAGATCGGCCTTCCAAGAGACCCAGTACTTC
clone size: once; J gene: TRBJ2-7; V gene: TRBV6-1; D gene: TRBD2; CDR3 protein: CASSDRTSGYEQYF; CDR3 DNA: TGTGCCAGCAGTGATCGGACTAGCGGCTACGAGCAGTACTTC
clone size: NA; J gene: TRBJ2-1; V gene: TRBV4-1; D gene: NA; CDR3 protein: CASSHQHPLDYNEQFF; CDR3 DNA: TGCGCCAGCAGCCACCAACACCCTCTCGACTACAATGAGCAGTTCTTC
clone size: NA; J gene: TRBJ1-2; V gene: TRBV29-1; D gene: NA; CDR3 protein: CSVARAVRYGYTF; CDR3 DNA: TGCAGCGTTGCCAGGGCGGTGAGGTATGGCTACACCTTC
clone size: NA; J gene: TRBJ2-7; V gene: TRBV6-6; D gene: TRBD1; CDR3 protein: CASSPAGTAYEQYF; CDR3 DNA: TGTGCCAGCAGCCCAGCCGGGACAGCTTACGAGCAGTACTTC
clone size: NA; J gene: TRBJ1-4; V gene: TRBV9; D gene: TRBD1; CDR3 protein: CASSPRTGGATNEKLFF; CDR3 DNA: TGTGCCAGCAGCCCAAGGACAGGGGGCGCGACTAATGAAAAACTGTTTTTT
clone size: NA; J gene: TRBJ2-7; V gene: TRBV6-5; D gene: NA; CDR3 protein: CASSLGLSYEQYF; CDR3 DNA: TGTGCCAGCAGTTTGGGACTTTCCTACGAGCAGTACTTC
clone size: NA; J gene: TRBJ1-6; V gene: TRBV19; D gene: TRBD1; CDR3 protein: CASSLTGYSPLHF; CDR3 DNA: TGTGCCAGTAGCCTGACAGGGTATTCACCCCTCCACTTT
clone size: NA; J gene: TRBJ1-2; V gene: TRBV7-9; D gene: TRBD1; CDR3 protein: CASSPSDRTNYGYTF; CDR3 DNA: TGTGCCAGCAGTCCCTCGGACAGGACTAACTATGGCTACACCTTC
clone size: NA; J gene: TRBJ2-5; V gene: TRBV4-3; D gene: TRBD2; CDR3 protein: CASSLGNFGGGGETQYF; CDR3 DNA: TGCGCCAGCAGCCTCGGGAACTTTGGCGGGGGAGGAGAGACCCAGTACTTC
clone size: few; J gene: TRBJ2-5; V gene: TRBV7-9; D gene: TRBD1; CDR3 protein: CASSIWDREQETQYF; CDR3 DNA: TGTGCCAGCAGCATATGGGACAGGGAGCAAGAGACCCAGTACTTC
clone size: NA; J gene: TRBJ1-2; V gene: TRBV2; D gene: NA; CDR3 protein: CASIRGLMDGYTF; CDR3 DNA: TGTGCCAGCATCCGAGGCCTCATGGATGGCTACACCTTC
clone size: NA; J gene: TRBJ1-2; V gene: TRBV6-5; D gene: NA; CDR3 protein: CASSYSKAATYTF; CDR3 DNA: TGTGCCAGCAGTTACTCGAAGGCGGCAACTTACACCTTC
clone size: NA; J gene: TRBJ1-1; V gene: TRBV5-1; D gene: NA; CDR3 protein: CASSLAPSGATTEAFF; CDR3 DNA: TGCGCCAGCAGCTTGGCTCCCTCAGGGGCGACCACTGAAGCTTTCTTT
clone size: NA; J gene: TRBJ2-7; V gene: TRBV7-9; D gene: TRBD1; CDR3 protein: CASSFSGTGTYEQYF; CDR3 DNA: TGTGCCAGCAGCTTCTCCGGGACAGGGACCTACGAGCAGTACTTC
clone size: NA; J gene: TRBJ1-1; V gene: TRBV7-3; D gene: TRBD1; CDR3 protein: CASSQQGVNTEAFF; CDR3 DNA: TGTGCCAGCAGCCAACAGGGGGTGAACACTGAAGCTTTCTTT
clone size: NA; J gene: TRBJ2-1; V gene: TRBV7-9; D gene: TRBD1; CDR3 protein: CASSPWDREYNNEQFF; CDR3 DNA: TGTGCCAGCAGCCCGTGGGACAGGGAATATAACAATGAGCAGTTCTTC
clone size: NA; J gene: TRBJ1-1; V gene: TRBV18; D gene: NA; CDR3 protein: CASSPQGVVDTEAFF; CDR3 DNA: TGTGCCAGCTCACCACAGGGGGTTGTTGACACTGAAGCTTTCTTT
clone size: NA; J gene: TRBJ2-1; V gene: TRBV9; D gene: NA; CDR3 protein: CASSPRAANEQFF; CDR3 DNA: TGTGCCAGCAGCCCGCGGGCGGCCAATGAGCAGTTCTTC
clone size: NA; J gene: TRBJ1-4; V gene: TRBV5-6; D gene: NA; CDR3 protein: CASSSRTGDTGKLFF; CDR3 DNA: TGTGCCAGCAGCTCCCGGACGGGAGACACGGGAAAACTGTTTTTT
clone size: NA; J gene: TRBJ2-1; V gene: TRBV6-5; D gene: TRBD2; CDR3 protein: CASRYGPSGDSEQFF; CDR3 DNA: TGTGCCAGCAGATACGGTCCTAGCGGTGACTCTGAGCAGTTCTTC
clone size: NA; J gene: TRBJ2-7; V gene: TRBV2; D gene: TRBD2; CDR3 protein: CASSSQEGLADPPGEQYF; CDR3 DNA: TGTGCCAGCAGTAGTCAGGAGGGACTAGCGGATCCGCCCGGCGAGCAGTACTTC
clone size: NA; J gene: TRBJ2-1; V gene: TRBV7-9; D gene: TRBD1; CDR3 protein: CASSTPGQGKFF; CDR3 DNA: TGTGCCAGCAGCACACCGGGACAGGGGAAGTTCTTC
clone size: NA; J gene: TRBJ2-2; V gene: TRBV2; D gene: TRBD1; CDR3 protein: CASSDVDREAGELFF; CDR3 DNA: TGTGCCAGCAGTGATGTGGACAGGGAAGCCGGGGAGCTGTTTTTT
clone size: NA; J gene: TRBJ2-3; V gene: TRBV7-9; D gene: TRBD2; CDR3 protein: CASGGGDSTDTQYF; CDR3 DNA: TGTGCCAGCGGTGGGGGGGATAGCACAGATACGCAGTATTTT
clone size: NA; J gene: TRBJ1-5; V gene: TRBV6-4; D gene: NA; CDR3 protein: CASSDGPNQPQHF; CDR3 DNA: TGTGCCAGCAGTGACGGCCCTAATCAGCCCCAGCATTTT
clone size: few; J gene: TRBJ2-3; V gene: TRBV14; D gene: NA; CDR3 protein: CASSAVVTDTQYF; CDR3 DNA: TGTGCCAGCAGCGCAGTGGTCACAGATACGCAGTATTTT
clone size: NA; J gene: TRBJ2-7; V gene: TRBV6-5; D gene: NA; CDR3 protein: CASSYSIGVRSYEQYF; CDR3 DNA: TGTGCCAGCAGTTACTCGATAGGAGTTCGCTCCTACGAGCAGTACTTC
clone size: NA; J gene: TRBJ1-5; V gene: TRBV3-1/TRBV3-2; D gene: NA; CDR3 protein: CASSQAGLSQPQHF; CDR3 DNA: TGTGCCAGCAGCCAAGCTGGGCTCAGTCAGCCCCAGCATTTT
clone size: NA; J gene: TRBJ2-1; V gene: TRBV2; D gene: NA; CDR3 protein: CASSLGRDWAEQFF; CDR3 DNA: TGTGCCAGCAGCCTCGGACGGGACTGGGCTGAGCAGTTCTTC